This is a list of T cell receptor beta chains from one sample in a study of T cell changes during pregnancy in multiple sclerosis. The protocol was immunoSEQ multiplex PCR, while the TCRdb copy is restricted to in-frame clones and leaves out a portion. The sample lists more than 60,000 clones, roughly nine tenths seen once, with 0.8% to 1% in the top ten. The specimen was peripheral blood, collected before pregnancy. The receptor source for this set is a female donor with multiple sclerosis, enrolled in a pregnancy study. The CDR3 runs from the conserved cysteine through the conserved F or W. The order of the fields is V gene, D gene, J gene, clone size, CDR3 protein, CDR3 DNA. The D gene is left open where the match is weak. Size is omitted from some rows. Given values are once, few, many or a class for expanded clones.

V gene: TRBV18
D gene: NA
J gene: TRBJ1-2
clone size: NA
CDR3 protein: CASGERGYGYTF
CDR3 DNA: TGTGCCAGTGGGGAAAGGGGCTATGGCTACACCTTC

V gene: TRBV5-4
D gene: TRBD1
J gene: TRBJ2-2
clone size: NA
CDR3 protein: CASSPLGTGGRELFF
CDR3 DNA: TGTGCCAGCAGCCCCCTGGGGACAGGGGGGAGGGAGCTGTTTTTT

V gene: TRBV6-5
D gene: NA
J gene: TRBJ2-7
clone size: NA
CDR3 protein: CASSYGAGADEQYF
CDR3 DNA: TGTGCCAGCAGTTATGGCGCAGGGGCGGACGAGCAGTACTTC

V gene: TRBV9
D gene: TRBD1
J gene: TRBJ1-2
clone size: NA
CDR3 protein: CASSPRGQTGYGYTF
CDR3 DNA: TGTGCCAGCAGCCCGAGGGGACAGACTGGCTATGGCTACACCTTC

V gene: TRBV19
D gene: TRBD1
J gene: TRBJ1-5
clone size: NA
CDR3 protein: CASMVRTGLSNQPQHF
CDR3 DNA: TGTGCCAGTATGGTACGGACAGGGTTAAGCAATCAGCCCCAGCATTTT

V gene: TRBV21-1
D gene: NA
J gene: TRBJ1-2
clone size: NA
CDR3 protein: CASSKGQLKGQGNYGYTF
CDR3 DNA: TGTGCCAGCAGCAAAGGGCAACTAAAGGGGCAGGGAAACTATGGCTACACCTTC

V gene: TRBV6-6
D gene: NA
J gene: TRBJ1-2
clone size: NA
CDR3 protein: CASTLVGGLKGYTF
CDR3 DNA: TGTGCCAGCACCCTCGTGGGGGGTTTAAAGGGCTACACCTTC

V gene: TRBV4-3
D gene: NA
J gene: TRBJ1-6
clone size: few
CDR3 protein: CASSQNFPNSPLHF
CDR3 DNA: TGCGCCAGCAGCCAAAACTTCCCCAATTCACCCCTCCACTTT

V gene: TRBV6-4
D gene: TRBD2
J gene: TRBJ2-1
clone size: medium-sized
CDR3 protein: CASSASSGGANEQFF
CDR3 DNA: TGTGCCAGCAGCGCCTCCAGCGGGGGGGCCAATGAGCAGTTCTTC

V gene: TRBV9
D gene: NA
J gene: TRBJ2-3
clone size: NA
CDR3 protein: CASSVAGLPTDTQYF
CDR3 DNA: TGTGCCAGCAGCGTAGCGGGACTGCCCACAGATACGCAGTATTTT

V gene: TRBV6-5
D gene: NA
J gene: TRBJ2-1
clone size: NA
CDR3 protein: CASSYPGIPYNEQFF
CDR3 DNA: TGTGCCAGCAGTTACCCCGGGATCCCATACAATGAGCAGTTCTTC

V gene: TRBV7-2
D gene: NA
J gene: TRBJ2-2
clone size: NA
CDR3 protein: CASSLVGSPGELFF
CDR3 DNA: TGTGCCAGCAGCTTAGTAGGGAGTCCCGGGGAGCTGTTTTTT

V gene: TRBV19
D gene: TRBD2
J gene: TRBJ2-7
clone size: NA
CDR3 protein: CASSIGASGVYEQYF
CDR3 DNA: TGTGCCAGTAGTATTGGGGCTAGCGGGGTATACGAGCAGTACTTC

V gene: TRBV9
D gene: NA
J gene: TRBJ2-2
clone size: NA
CDR3 protein: CASSVGGLNTGELFF
CDR3 DNA: TGTGCCAGCAGCGTCGGGGGGCTGAACACCGGGGAGCTGTTTTTT

V gene: TRBV5-6
D gene: TRBD1
J gene: TRBJ1-1
clone size: NA
CDR3 protein: CASSLGTGKAFF
CDR3 DNA: TGTGCCAGCAGCTTGGGGACAGGGAAAGCTTTCTTT

V gene: TRBV9
D gene: NA
J gene: TRBJ1-1
clone size: once
CDR3 protein: CASSSPWREAFF
CDR3 DNA: TGTGCCAGCAGCTCGCCGTGGCGGGAAGCTTTCTTT

V gene: TRBV7-9
D gene: TRBD1
J gene: TRBJ1-6
clone size: NA
CDR3 protein: CASSLEGQGAVLYNSPLHF
CDR3 DNA: TGTGCCAGCAGCTTAGAGGGACAGGGGGCCGTACTCTATAATTCACCCCTCCACTTT

V gene: TRBV2
D gene: NA
J gene: TRBJ2-7
clone size: NA
CDR3 protein: CASRGTAPYEQYF
CDR3 DNA: TGTGCCAGCCGCGGGACGGCGCCCTACGAGCAGTACTTC

V gene: TRBV10-3
D gene: NA
J gene: TRBJ1-5
clone size: NA
CDR3 protein: CAISESTGFNQPQHF
CDR3 DNA: TGTGCCATCAGTGAGTCGACGGGGTTTAATCAGCCCCAGCATTTT

V gene: TRBV7-2
D gene: NA
J gene: TRBJ1-2
clone size: NA
CDR3 protein: CASSLAPGGPDYGYTF
CDR3 DNA: TGTGCCAGCAGCTTAGCGCCGGGGGGCCCAGACTATGGCTACACCTTC

V gene: TRBV5-6
D gene: NA
J gene: TRBJ2-1
clone size: NA
CDR3 protein: CASSPGPAGEQFF
CDR3 DNA: TGTGCCAGCAGCCCCGGCCCGGCGGGTGAGCAGTTCTTC

V gene: TRBV29-1
D gene: TRBD2
J gene: TRBJ2-5
clone size: NA
CDR3 protein: CSVEGLAGQETQYF
CDR3 DNA: TGCAGCGTTGAAGGACTAGCGGGGCAAGAGACCCAGTACTTC

V gene: TRBV4-3
D gene: NA
J gene: TRBJ2-5
clone size: few
CDR3 protein: CASSQDGAGSQETQYF
CDR3 DNA: TGCGCCAGCAGCCAAGATGGGGCGGGGAGCCAAGAGACCCAGTACTTC

V gene: TRBV27
D gene: TRBD1
J gene: TRBJ2-2
clone size: NA
CDR3 protein: CASTPLTGVPGELFF
CDR3 DNA: TGTGCCAGCACTCCACTGACAGGGGTCCCCGGGGAGCTGTTTTTT

V gene: TRBV25-1
D gene: TRBD1
J gene: TRBJ1-2
clone size: NA
CDR3 protein: CASSAETGGNYGYTF
CDR3 DNA: TGTGCCAGCAGTGCAGAGACAGGGGGCAACTATGGCTACACCTTC

V gene: TRBV5-5
D gene: TRBD1
J gene: TRBJ1-2
clone size: NA
CDR3 protein: CASSAGTGVGYGYTF
CDR3 DNA: TGTGCCAGCAGCGCGGGGACAGGGGTTGGCTATGGCTACACCTTC

V gene: TRBV6-4
D gene: TRBD1
J gene: TRBJ2-1
clone size: NA
CDR3 protein: CASSVTGTDYNEQFF
CDR3 DNA: TGTGCCAGCAGTGTTACCGGGACAGACTACAATGAGCAGTTCTTC

V gene: TRBV11-1
D gene: NA
J gene: TRBJ2-7
clone size: NA
CDR3 protein: CASGADPYYEQYF
CDR3 DNA: TGTGCCAGCGGGGCAGACCCTTACTACGAGCAGTACTTC

V gene: TRBV6-5
D gene: NA
J gene: TRBJ2-5
clone size: NA
CDR3 protein: CASAAGLQETQYF
CDR3 DNA: TGTGCCAGCGCCGCAGGCCTCCAAGAGACCCAGTACTTC

V gene: TRBV5-6
D gene: NA
J gene: TRBJ1-1
clone size: NA
CDR3 protein: CASSLEVGSNTEAFF
CDR3 DNA: TGTGCCAGCAGCCTGGAGGTAGGGAGTAACACTGAAGCTTTCTTT

V gene: TRBV11-2
D gene: TRBD2
J gene: TRBJ2-7
clone size: NA
CDR3 protein: CASSHGLAQYF
CDR3 DNA: TGTGCCAGCAGCCATGGACTAGCCCAGTACTTC

V gene: TRBV19
D gene: NA
J gene: TRBJ2-3
clone size: NA
CDR3 protein: CASNEGRADTQYF
CDR3 DNA: TGTGCCAGTAACGAGGGTAGGGCAGATACGCAGTATTTT

V gene: TRBV2
D gene: NA
J gene: TRBJ1-1
clone size: NA
CDR3 protein: CASIEGSSTEAFF
CDR3 DNA: TGTGCCAGCATAGAAGGTAGCAGCACTGAAGCTTTCTTT

V gene: TRBV27
D gene: TRBD2
J gene: TRBJ2-3
clone size: NA
CDR3 protein: CASSLSSGGAQGDTQYF
CDR3 DNA: TGTGCCAGCAGTTTAAGTAGCGGGGGGGCCCAGGGAGATACGCAGTATTTT

V gene: TRBV7-7
D gene: TRBD1
J gene: TRBJ2-2
clone size: NA
CDR3 protein: CASSRTGAEELFF
CDR3 DNA: TGTGCCAGCAGCAGGACAGGGGCCGAGGAGCTGTTTTTT

V gene: TRBV27
D gene: TRBD1
J gene: TRBJ2-5
clone size: NA
CDR3 protein: CASSPRTGVQTQYF
CDR3 DNA: TGTGCCAGCAGTCCTCGGACAGGGGTACAGACCCAGTACTTC

V gene: TRBV5-1
D gene: NA
J gene: TRBJ2-7
clone size: once
CDR3 protein: CASSLEYGAYEQYF
CDR3 DNA: TGCGCCAGCAGCTTGGAGTACGGAGCCTACGAGCAGTACTTC

V gene: TRBV4-3
D gene: NA
J gene: TRBJ2-3
clone size: NA
CDR3 protein: CASSQGYGGVGTDTQYF
CDR3 DNA: TGCGCCAGCAGCCAGGGGTACGGAGGGGTGGGCACAGATACGCAGTATTTT

V gene: TRBV6-5
D gene: TRBD1
J gene: TRBJ2-7
clone size: NA
CDR3 protein: CASSFRDRVNEQYF
CDR3 DNA: TGTGCCAGCAGTTTCCGGGACAGGGTCAACGAGCAGTACTTC

V gene: TRBV5-1
D gene: TRBD2
J gene: TRBJ2-5
clone size: NA
CDR3 protein: CASSPEWRGAQETQYF
CDR3 DNA: TGCGCCAGCAGCCCCGAATGGCGGGGGGCCCAAGAGACCCAGTACTTC

V gene: TRBV19
D gene: TRBD1
J gene: TRBJ1-5
clone size: NA
CDR3 protein: CATSIRDRVNRPQHF
CDR3 DNA: TGTGCCACCTCGATCCGGGACAGGGTTAATCGGCCCCAGCATTTT